The clone carrying this T cell receptor beta chain was counted once. The data stem from a study of blood T cell repertoires in COVID-19. Study information: Some COVID-19 samples were acute and others convalescent; all came from the United States, Italy and Spain. PBMCs, B-cell-depleted T cells, or T cells provided the cDNA or gDNA that made up the material.

The CDR3 sequence is 14 residues long. The germline V gene has CDR1 SGHRS and CDR2 YFSETQ. The ends lost 3 bases at V and 6 bases at J; junction bases unmatched: 8. Under the authors' procedure: The assay estimated nucleated cells by amplifying reference gene primers. Sequencing was performed with immunoSEQ multiplex PCR; in TCRdb, only in-frame clones are kept and a portion is missing. For V, J and clone size, that table is used; D and trimming come from the DNA. Found here are fewer than 250,000 clones, 84% of them singletons; the top ten hold under 5%. The sequenced sample consisted of peripheral blood. The receptor was isolated from a man aged 45-65 years with acute or convalescent COVID-19. The V and J genes are TRBV5-1 and TRBJ2-7, with 8 bases identical to TRBD1. CDR3 region: CASSSGQGLVEQYF. CDR3 coding DNA: TGCGCCAGCAGCTCTGGACAGGGCTTAGTCGAGCAGTACTTC.